The clone carrying this TCR beta chain was seen more than once but under ten times. Germline V lookup: CDR1 SNHLY, CDR2 FYNNEI. The CDR3 is 11 residues long. Trimming removed 7 bases at V and 1 base at J, with 4 bases between. The repertoire was sequenced with immunoSEQ multiplex PCR; TCRdb's copy has only in-frame clones and lacks some. The sample has 90,000 to 120,000 clones, 85% to 95% seen once. This entry belongs to a study of T cell changes during pregnancy in multiple sclerosis. The chain couples TRBV2 to TRBJ1-1; D not resolved. The clonotype was recovered from a female donor in good health, enrolled as a control in a pregnancy study. Here the sequenced sample was peripheral blood, taken in the third trimester of pregnancy. In nucleotides, the CDR3 is TGTGCCAGCAACTCGAACACTGAAGCTTTCTTT. Translated: CASNSNTEAFF.